Listed here is a single T cell receptor (beta chain). This specimen comes from a study of blood T cell dynamics during melanoma immunotherapy. As for time point: pre-treatment baseline. Response was assessed by RECIST 1.1 at 12 weeks, except a couple of rapid progressors. Every bulk PBMC sample received the same 350 ng of DNA. The method was immunoSEQ multiplex PCR; TCRdb's version includes in-frame clones alone and lacks a portion of them. This sample has fewer than 18,000 clones, with over 75% found just once. CDR1 and CDR2 from the germline V gene are SGDLS and YYNGEE. The CDR3 consists of 15 residues. V lost 0 bases to trimming and J lost 2 bases, with 12 bases between them.

The sequence was collected from a human donor with melanoma. The specimen comprised blood, sampled from a patient treated with checkpoint blockade. The chain joins TRBV9 to TRBJ2-7, with a tentative D call TRBD1 (5 bases). This CDR3 is CASSVAPRQPYEQYF. The CDR3 nucleotides read TGTGCCAGCAGCGTAGCTCCGAGACAGCCCTACGAGCAGTACTTC.